The 29 T cell receptor beta chains below all came from one sample that was sequenced in a study of cytomegalovirus exposure and HLA in healthy donors. Profiling relied on immunoSEQ multiplex PCR, and the TCRdb table lists in-frame clones only, not all of them. This sample has 150,000 or so clones; approximately 94% occur once, and the top ten carry 1.8%. The source material was PBMCs. All receptors come from a man aged 18 to 30 in good health and CMV-seropositive.

V gene TRBV13 combines with J gene TRBJ1-2; D remains unclear. The CDR3 sequence is 13 residues long. V was cut by 1 base and J by 8 bases, with 11 bases left in between. Germline CDR1 reads PRHDT; CDR2 reads FYEKMQ (reference sequence). This CDR3 reads CASSLEPGVGYTF. The CDR3 coding sequence is TGTGCCAGCAGCTTAGAACCTGGAGTAGGCTACACCTTC.

This clone appeared a few times. The chain is built from TRBV6-1 and TRBJ1-4; 7 bases map to TRBD1. The germline CDR1 and CDR2 sequences are MNHNS and SASEGT. J gave up 6 bases and V 6 bases, and 7 bases lay outside the gene matches. The CDR3 has 14 amino acids. CDR3 DNA sequence: TGTGCCAGCAGCACAGGGGCTGAGGATGAAAAACTGTTTTTT. Its protein product is CASSTGAEDEKLFF.

The rearrangement links TRBV6-1 to TRBJ2-1, with 9 bases fitting TRBD2. CDR1 is MNHNS and CDR2 is SASEGT in the germline V gene. CDR3 length: 13 amino acids. J was trimmed by 6 bases and V by 11 bases; bases with no gene match: 8. DNA of the CDR3: TGTGCCTCATGGCGGGAGGGGGGCAATGAGCAGTTCTTC. It yields the protein CASWREGGNEQFF.

V and J are TRBV7-8 and TRBJ1-5; 7 nucleotides align to TRBD1. The V and J ends lost 5 bases and 1 base, in that order; junction bases with no gene match: 8. The CDR3 length is 16 residues. The germline V gene has CDR1 SGHVS and CDR2 FQNEAQ. For the CDR3, the DNA is TGTGCCAGCAGCCCCCGACAGGGACCAAGCAATCAGCCCCAGCATTTT. Protein product: CASSPRQGPSNQPQHF.

The V call is TRBV13, the J call TRBJ1-5, with TRBD1 matching 8 bases. Germline V gene sequence: CDR1 PRHDT, CDR2 FYEKMQ (reference sequence). The V segment lost 5 bases and the J segment 1 base; nucleotides outside the gene matches: 7. This CDR3 is 16 amino acids long. Here the CDR3 reads CASSEGGTGSNQPQHF. The CDR3 bases are TGTGCCAGCAGCGAGGGAGGGACAGGCAGCAATCAGCCCCAGCATTTT. The variable domain in full, completed from reference TRBV13 and TRBJ1-5, reads AAGVIQSPRHLIKEKRETATLKCYPIPRHDTVYWYQQGPGQDPQFLISFYEKMQSDKGSIPDRFSAQQFSDYHSELNMSSLELGDSALYFCASSEGGTGSNQPQHFGDGTRLSIL.

The V gene is TRBV6-1, the J gene TRBJ1-1, with D unresolved. The CDR3 has 13 amino acids. CDR1 is MNHNS and CDR2 is SASEGT in the germline V gene. In DNA form, the CDR3 reads TGTGCATACAGATACTCCGGGAACACTGAAGCTTTCTTT. Its protein is CAYRYSGNTEAFF.

CDR3 DNA: TGTGCCAGCAGCCGGGACACCCTCACAGATACGCAGTATTTT. Its protein product is CASSRDTLTDTQYF. The V gene is TRBV6-1, the J gene TRBJ2-3; tentative D call: TRBD1 (6 bases). The V end was cut by 6 bases, the J end by 2 bases, with 12 bases between. The CDR3 has 14 residues. From germline, CDR1 is MNHNS and CDR2 SASEGT.

The CDR3 protein is CASSPPSTQAPGANVLTF. For the CDR3, the DNA is TGTGCCAGCAGTCCCCCATCCACTCAGGCACCTGGGGCCAACGTCCTGACTTTC. V is TRBV27 and J is TRBJ2-6, with unresolved D. This CDR3 spans 18 amino acids. Deletions cut 5 bases from V and 2 bases from J, with 19 bases between. Per germline, CDR1 MNHEY and CDR2 SMNVEV (reference sequence).

This chain joins TRBV5-4 and TRBJ2-1, with 8 positions matching TRBD2. V shed 2 bases, J shed 9 bases, and the junction held 7 bases outside the gene matches. CDR3 length equals 14 residues. Per germline, CDR1 SGHNT and CDR2 YYREEE (reference sequence). The CDR3 bases are TGTGCCAGCAGCTTCGGGGGGGAGTTGCGTGAGCAGTTCTTC. Translating gives CASSFGGELREQFF.

V is TRBV9 and J is TRBJ2-3; D is perhaps TRBD2 (6 bases). CDR3 length equals 13 residues. Trimming removed 4 bases from V and 2 bases from J, with 8 bases in between. Germline loops: CDR1 SGDLS, CDR2 YYNGEE. CDR3 DNA sequence: TGTGCCAGCAGCCGGGACTTCACAGATACGCAGTATTTT. Protein sequence: CASSRDFTDTQYF.

This chain uses TRBV27 with TRBJ1-4; a weak D match, TRBD1 (6 bases). V was cut by 3 bases and J by 0 bases, with 8 bases left in between. Germline V gene data show CDR1 as MNHEY and CDR2 as SMNVEV (reference sequence). The CDR3 contains 15 residues. CDR3 in amino acids: CASSLTGATNEKLFF. The CDR3, as DNA: TGTGCCAGCAGTTTGACAGGTGCAACTAATGAAAAACTGTTTTTT.

V usage is TRBV6-5 and J usage is TRBJ1-2; 7 bases agree with TRBD1. This CDR3 contains 14 residues. Trimming took 5 bases from V and 8 from J; bases not matched to a gene: 11. Germline CDR1 MNHEY, CDR2 SVGAGI. The chain's CDR3 is CASSTRDSRRGYTF. The CDR3 DNA reads TGTGCCAGCAGTACCCGGGACAGCCGTAGGGGCTACACCTTC.

The CDR3 protein is CASSSVFSGTNEQFF. DNA of the CDR3: TGTGCCAGCAGTTCCGTATTTAGCGGGACGAATGAGCAGTTCTTC. The chain recombines TRBV6-5 with TRBJ2-1, with 8 bases lining up with TRBD2. V shed 4 bases and J 7 bases; nucleotides not matched to a gene: 9. The CDR3 covers 15 residues. Per germline, CDR1 MNHEY and CDR2 SVGAGI.

Only one count was recorded for this clone. J is TRBJ2-6 and V is TRBV10-2, with a weak D call TRBD1 (6 bases). Trimming cost V 8 bases and J 0 bases, with 11 bases left between them. This CDR3 is built from 15 residues. CDR1 and CDR2 from the germline V gene are WSHSY and SAAADI. The CDR3 loop reads CASGWDTSGANVLTF. The CDR3 bases are TGCGCCAGCGGTTGGGACACCTCTGGGGCCAACGTCCTGACTTTC.

V usage is TRBV5-1 and J usage is TRBJ2-7; 7 bases line up with TRBD1. Unmatched junction bases numbered 3, after V lost 4 bases and J lost 2 bases. Looked up from germline, CDR1 is SGHRS and CDR2 is YFSETQ. The CDR3 is 13 residues long. The CDR3 protein is CASSIGQAYEQYF. Here the CDR3 DNA reads TGCGCCAGCAGCATTGGACAGGCCTACGAGCAGTACTTC.

The chain recombines TRBV27 with TRBJ1-4, with 8 positions matching TRBD1. V lost 5 bases, J lost 8 bases, and 7 bases stayed unmatched. Germline-derived CDR1 and CDR2 are MNHEY and SMNVEV (reference sequence). CDR3 length equals 14 residues. The CDR3 spells CASSPGGLGEKLFF. The CDR3 nucleotides read TGTGCCAGCAGTCCAGGGGGCTTGGGGGAAAAACTGTTTTTT.

On this clone itself: An end of the junction differs from the germline gene, which may be a read error. This rearrangement joins TRBV27 to TRBJ2-7; D is unclear. The germline CDR1 and CDR2 sequences are MNHEY and SMNVEV (reference sequence). The CDR3 covers 9 residues. The CDR3 loop is CASTIKALF. The CDR3 nucleotides read TGTGCCAGCACCATTAAAGCTCTTTTC.

The genes are TRBV19 and TRBJ2-7; weak D call: TRBD2 (6 bases). Germline CDR1 is LNHDA and CDR2 is SQIVND (reference sequence). Trimming took 11 bases from V and 4 from J, leaving 24 bases between them. The CDR3 consists of 15 residues. The CDR3 bases are TGTGCCGTCCCCGGAAGACGGGAGAGTTTGTACGAGCAGTACTTC. It codes for CAVPGRRESLYEQYF.

The gene calls are TRBV5-1 and TRBJ2-1, with a tentative D call TRBD1 (5 bases). The CDR3 has 14 amino acids. The germline V and J ends were trimmed by 3 bases and 3 bases, with 10 bases remaining between them. Germline CDR1 and CDR2: SGHRS and YFSETQ. CDR3 nucleotides: TGCGCCAGCAGCTGGCCGACAGACTACAATGAGCAGTTCTTC. It translates to CASSWPTDYNEQFF.

The chain couples TRBV9 to TRBJ2-1, with D perhaps matching TRBD1 (6 bases). Germline V gene sequence: CDR1 SGDLS, CDR2 YYNGEE. V was clipped by 1 base and J by 4 bases, with 12 bases between them. This CDR3 contains 15 residues. The CDR3 loop is CASSVRGLLYNEQFF. CDR3 bases: TGTGCCAGCAGCGTAAGGGGGTTACTTTACAATGAGCAGTTCTTC.

CDR3 bases: TGTGCCAGCTCACCAGGACAGCCCCGGGACACCGGGGAGCTGTTTTTT. Translated, it gives CASSPGQPRDTGELFF. The gene calls are TRBV18 and TRBJ2-2; D may be TRBD1 (6 bases). V lost 2 bases, J lost 3 bases, and 13 bases lay in between. The CDR3 is 16 amino acids. Germline V gene data show CDR1 as KGHSH and CDR2 as LQKENI.

This clone showed up just a few times. The chain employs TRBV18 and TRBJ2-3; D gene uncertain. The V gene's germline CDR1 is KGHSH and CDR2 LQKENI. The CDR3 is 14 amino acids. With 2 bases removed from V and 0 bases from J, the gap between germline ends came to 6 bases. This CDR3 is CASSPTGSTDTQYF. Written as DNA, the CDR3 is TGTGCCAGCTCACCAACGGGTAGCACAGATACGCAGTATTTT.

The chain has TRBV6-1 and TRBJ1-2, with 9 bases fitting TRBD1. Germline-derived CDR1 and CDR2 are MNHNS and SASEGT. Germline trimming cut 5 bases from V and 3 bases from J; bases unmatched to any gene: 4. The CDR3 length is 14 residues. CDR3 bases: TGTGCCAGCAGTAGCCGGACAGGGGACTATGGCTACACCTTC. This codes for CASSSRTGDYGYTF.

CDR3 in amino acids: CAAATANTGELFF. In nucleotides, the CDR3 is TGTGCCGCGGCGACGGCGAACACCGGGGAGCTGTTTTTT. The chain joins TRBV28 to TRBJ2-2; D is ambiguous. CDR3 size: 13 residues. V lost 11 bases, J lost 0 bases, and 10 bases lay in between. Germline CDR1 MDHEN, CDR2 SYDVKM.

The chain has TRBV5-1 and TRBJ2-3; TRBD1 might be the D (5 bases). V dropped 4 bases and J dropped 1 base, with 10 bases sitting between them. This CDR3 has 14 residues. Germline assignment: CDR1 SGHRS and CDR2 YFSETQ. The CDR3 coding sequence is TGCGCCAGCAGCGATGGGGCGGGCACAGATACGCAGTATTTT. As protein: CASSDGAGTDTQYF.

This chain uses TRBV4-2 with TRBJ1-2; 7 positions agree with TRBD1. The CDR3 length is 16 residues. In germline, CDR1 is LGHNA, CDR2 YNFKEQ. Trimming cost V 0 bases and J 3 bases; bases outside gene matches: 7. This chain's CDR3 is CASSQDFGRGDYGYTF. The CDR3, as DNA: TGTGCCAGCAGCCAAGATTTTGGCAGGGGGGACTATGGCTACACCTTC.

V is TRBV5-1 and J is TRBJ2-1; 11 bases match TRBD2. V shed 3 bases, J shed 0 bases, and the junction held 14 bases outside the gene matches. Germline values: CDR1 SGHRS, CDR2 YFSETQ. CDR3 length: 20 amino acids. The CDR3 region is CASSSSGSGRASSSYNEQFF. CDR3 sequence (DNA): TGCGCCAGCAGCTCTTCGGGTAGCGGGAGGGCATCGAGCTCCTACAATGAGCAGTTCTTC.

The chain recombines TRBV5-6 with TRBJ2-1; 7 bases fit TRBD1. Germline trimming cut 4 bases from V and 3 bases from J; bases unmatched to any gene: 7. The CDR3 contains 15 residues. Germline V gives CDR1 SGHDT, CDR2 YYEEEE. In DNA, the CDR3 is TGTGCCAGCAGCCCCGGGACAGACCTCTACAATGAGCAGTTCTTC. Residues: CASSPGTDLYNEQFF.

This chain links TRBV2 with TRBJ1-1, with D perhaps matching TRBD1 (5 bases). Germline values: CDR1 SNHLY, CDR2 FYNNEI. V gave up 1 base and J gave up 5 bases, with 11 bases separating them. The CDR3 length is 14 residues. CDR3 region: CASSEEARVTEAFF. CDR3 sequence (DNA): TGTGCCAGCAGTGAAGAGGCCAGGGTGACTGAAGCTTTCTTT. Complete variable domain (other parts from reference TRBV2 and TRBJ1-1): EPEVTQTPSHQVTQMGQEVILRCVPISNHLYFYWYRQILGQKVEFLVSFYNNEISEKSEIFDDQFSVERPDGSNFTLKIRSTKLEDSAMYFCASSEEARVTEAFFGQGTRLTVV.